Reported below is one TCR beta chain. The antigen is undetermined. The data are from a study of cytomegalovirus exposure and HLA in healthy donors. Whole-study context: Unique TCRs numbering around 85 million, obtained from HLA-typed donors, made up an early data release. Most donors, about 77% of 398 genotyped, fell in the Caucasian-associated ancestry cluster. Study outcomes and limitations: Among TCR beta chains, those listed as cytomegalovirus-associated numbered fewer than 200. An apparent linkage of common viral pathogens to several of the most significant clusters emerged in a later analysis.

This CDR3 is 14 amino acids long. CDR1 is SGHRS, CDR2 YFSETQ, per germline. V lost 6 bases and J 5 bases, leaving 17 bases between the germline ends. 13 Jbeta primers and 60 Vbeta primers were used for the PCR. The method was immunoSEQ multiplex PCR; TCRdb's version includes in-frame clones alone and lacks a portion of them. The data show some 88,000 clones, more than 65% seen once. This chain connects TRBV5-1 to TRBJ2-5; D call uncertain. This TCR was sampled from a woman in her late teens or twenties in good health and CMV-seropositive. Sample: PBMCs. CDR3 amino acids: CASNETPLSETQYF. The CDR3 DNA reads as TGCGCCAGCAACGAGACACCGCTGTCCGAGACCCAGTACTTC.